This is a list of T cell receptor beta chains from one sample in a study of shared clonotypes between healthy human individuals. Using immunoSEQ multiplex PCR, the repertoire was profiled, and TCRdb retains in-frame clones only, with some absent. The sample includes millions of clones, approximately 95% seen only once; the top ten take roughly 1.1%. Material: naive CD8+ T cells sorted from blood. Receptor source: a man in his late teens or twenties in good health. CDR3s leave out the opening cysteine and the closing phenylalanine or tryptophan.

>TRBV11-3
ASSPGPLYTQY
>TRBV5-1
ASSKASGRAWDEQF
>TRBV5-4
ASSSPPYGYT
>TRBV7-9
ASSSGGSGNEQY
>TRBV5-1
ASSTNSYNEQF
>TRBV6-5
ASSYLRGELF
>TRBV9
ASSVGVGEWADTQY
>TRBV6-1
ASSQGQAIPNSPLH
>TRBV4-1
ASSQKGQGTYEQY
>TRBV7-9
ASSLGAAWEKLF
>TRBV27
ASSTTGGPGGANVLT
>TRBV2
ASRTVTGELF
>TRBV30
AWSVLQDSEQY
>TRBV19
ASSMDPEKGEKLF
>TRBV27
ASSDPTGQPWGANVLT
>TRBV18
ASSPMGGSTEAF
>TRBV9
ASSVPRAYEQY
>TRBV30
AWSLVGETQY
>TRBV7-9
ASSLALGQGEYEQY
>TRBV6-5
ASSYSGPSLNTEAF
>TRBV6-5
ASSPDRIDYGYT
>TRBV7-9
ATSTGSDEQY
>TRBV6-5
ASSYSEGTEAF
>TRBV4-2
ASSQGLAVYEQY
>TRBV4-1
ASSQDGGQSYEQY
>TRBV7-9
ASSSVREPDTQY
>TRBV7-2
ASSLFGQGNYEQY
>TRBV4-1
ASSHARDFLAKNIQY
>TRBV16
ASSAGGPQH
>TRBV6-5
ASSPGGTPWPQH
>TRBV6-5
ASSSEADAQREQF
>TRBV28
ASSLFDNYSGNTIY
>TRBV27
ASSPNLRVYYGYT
>TRBV10-2
ASSEKAGLNNEQF
>TRBV30
AWTPPMVHQPQH
>TRBV9
ASSAGRKPDTQY
>TRBV28
ASSRGDEQY
>TRBV7-2
ASTGTGGLYEQY
>TRBV4-3
ASSQGVSGAGYGYT
>TRBV9
ASSEGGALNTEAF
>TRBV6-5
ASSTLDGDEKLF
>TRBV10-1
ASSESGGGHEQY
>TRBV10-2
ASSEAAGLNEQY
>TRBV6-5
ASSDTYSNQPQH
>TRBV5-6
ASSIGQGNQPQH
>TRBV11-2
ASSPLGQLSSYEQY
>TRBV4-3
ASSHPGAHPYEQY
>TRBV9
ASSVWGQGSNEQF
>TRBV29-1
SVSAGQETQY
>TRBV11-2
ASRGRPPTDFNTQY
>TRBV29-1
SVADSGRFPEQY
>TRBV28
ASSQTGGGAWY
>TRBV10-3
AIARGFAEQY
>TRBV7-2
ATSGGAYEQY
>TRBV4-2
ASSQGGEGQAGELF
>TRBV30
AWSDPGLTGELF